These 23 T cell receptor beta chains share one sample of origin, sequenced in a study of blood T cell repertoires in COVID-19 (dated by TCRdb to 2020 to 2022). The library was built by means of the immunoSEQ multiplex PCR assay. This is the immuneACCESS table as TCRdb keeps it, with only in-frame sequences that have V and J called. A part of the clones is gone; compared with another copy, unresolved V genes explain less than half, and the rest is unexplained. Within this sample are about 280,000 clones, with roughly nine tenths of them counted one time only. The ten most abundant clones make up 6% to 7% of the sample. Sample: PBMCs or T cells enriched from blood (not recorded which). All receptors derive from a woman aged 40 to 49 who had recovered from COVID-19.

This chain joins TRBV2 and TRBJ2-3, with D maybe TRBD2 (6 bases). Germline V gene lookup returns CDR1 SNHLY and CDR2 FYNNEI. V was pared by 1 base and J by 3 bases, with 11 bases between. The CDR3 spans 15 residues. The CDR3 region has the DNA TGTGCCAGCAGTGAAGATTTGGGGGGAACAGATACGCAGTATTTT. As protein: CASSEDLGGTDTQYF.

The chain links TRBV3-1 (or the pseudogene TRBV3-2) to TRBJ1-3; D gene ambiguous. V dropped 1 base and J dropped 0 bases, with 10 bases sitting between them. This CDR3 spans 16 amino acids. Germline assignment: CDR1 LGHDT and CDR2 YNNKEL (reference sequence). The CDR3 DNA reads TGTGCCAGCAGCCAAGTGTGGGCTCTCTCTGGAAACACCATATATTTT. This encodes CASSQVWALSGNTIYF.

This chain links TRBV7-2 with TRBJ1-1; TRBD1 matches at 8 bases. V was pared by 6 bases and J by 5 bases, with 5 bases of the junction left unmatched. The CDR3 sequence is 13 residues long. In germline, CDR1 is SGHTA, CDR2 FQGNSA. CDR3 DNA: TGTGCCAGCAGAGACAGGGGCGGAACTGAAGCTTTCTTT. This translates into CASRDRGGTEAFF.

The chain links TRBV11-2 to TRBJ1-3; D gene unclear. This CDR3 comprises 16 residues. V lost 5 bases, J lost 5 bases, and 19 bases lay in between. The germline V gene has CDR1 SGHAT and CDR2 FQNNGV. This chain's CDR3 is CASSPGSSRVRNTIYF. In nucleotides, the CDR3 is TGTGCCAGCAGCCCGGGGTCGTCTAGGGTTAGAAACACCATATATTTT.

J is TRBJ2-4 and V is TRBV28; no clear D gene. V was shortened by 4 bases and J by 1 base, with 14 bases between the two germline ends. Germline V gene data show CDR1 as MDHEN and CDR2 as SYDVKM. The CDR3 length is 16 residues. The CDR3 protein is CASSSPSLGAKNIQYF. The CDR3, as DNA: TGTGCCAGCAGTTCCCCCTCCCTCGGGGCCAAAAACATTCAGTACTTC.

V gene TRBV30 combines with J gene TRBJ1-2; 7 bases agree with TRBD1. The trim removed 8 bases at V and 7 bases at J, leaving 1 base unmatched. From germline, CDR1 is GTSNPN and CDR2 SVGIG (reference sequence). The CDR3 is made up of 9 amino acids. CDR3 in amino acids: CAAGGGYTF. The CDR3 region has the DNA TGTGCCGCAGGGGGTGGCTACACCTTC.

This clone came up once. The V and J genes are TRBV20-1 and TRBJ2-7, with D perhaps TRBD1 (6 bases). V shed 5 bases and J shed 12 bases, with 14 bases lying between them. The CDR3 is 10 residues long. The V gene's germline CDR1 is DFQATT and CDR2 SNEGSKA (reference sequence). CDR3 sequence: CSAYRVNAYF. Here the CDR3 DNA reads TGCAGTGCTTACAGGGTAAATGCGTACTTC.

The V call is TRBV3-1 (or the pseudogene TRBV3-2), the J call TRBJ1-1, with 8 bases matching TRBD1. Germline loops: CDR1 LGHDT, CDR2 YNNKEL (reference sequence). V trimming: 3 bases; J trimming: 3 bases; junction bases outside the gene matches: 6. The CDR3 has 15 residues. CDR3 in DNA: TGTGCCAGCAGCCAGTTGGACAGGGCTTACACTGAAGCTTTCTTT. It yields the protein CASSQLDRAYTEAFF.

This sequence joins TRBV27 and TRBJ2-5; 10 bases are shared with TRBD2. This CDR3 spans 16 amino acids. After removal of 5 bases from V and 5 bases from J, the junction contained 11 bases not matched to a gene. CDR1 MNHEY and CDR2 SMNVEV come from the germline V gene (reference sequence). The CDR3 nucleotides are TGTGCCAGCAGTCCACTGCCTAGCGGGAGCCAGGAGACCCAGTACTTC. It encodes CASSPLPSGSQETQYF.

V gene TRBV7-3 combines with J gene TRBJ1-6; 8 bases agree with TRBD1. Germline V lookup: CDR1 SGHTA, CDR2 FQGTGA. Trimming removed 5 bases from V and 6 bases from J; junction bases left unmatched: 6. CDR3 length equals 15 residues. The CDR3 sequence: CASSIQGGPNSPLHF. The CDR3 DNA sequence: TGTGCCAGCAGCATACAGGGGGGACCTAATTCACCCCTCCACTTT.

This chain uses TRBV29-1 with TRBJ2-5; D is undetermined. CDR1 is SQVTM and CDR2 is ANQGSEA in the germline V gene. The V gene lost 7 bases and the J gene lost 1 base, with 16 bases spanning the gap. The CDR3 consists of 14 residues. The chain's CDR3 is CSAKTYSSQETQYF. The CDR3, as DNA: TGCAGCGCTAAAACTTACAGTTCCCAAGAGACCCAGTACTTC.

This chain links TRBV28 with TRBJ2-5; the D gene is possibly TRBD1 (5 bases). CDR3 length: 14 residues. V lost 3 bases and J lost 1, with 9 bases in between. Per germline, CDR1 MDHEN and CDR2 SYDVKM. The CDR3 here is CASSFRQGQETQYF. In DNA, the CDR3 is TGTGCCAGCAGTTTTCGTCAGGGCCAAGAGACCCAGTACTTC.

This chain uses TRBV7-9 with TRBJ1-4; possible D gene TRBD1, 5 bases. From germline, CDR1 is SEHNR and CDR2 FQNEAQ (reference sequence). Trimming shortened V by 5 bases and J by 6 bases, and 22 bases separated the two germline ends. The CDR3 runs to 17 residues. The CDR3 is CASSSWGRAREHEKLFF. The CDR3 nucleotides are TGTGCCAGCAGCAGTTGGGGCCGGGCGCGAGAACATGAAAAACTGTTTTTT.

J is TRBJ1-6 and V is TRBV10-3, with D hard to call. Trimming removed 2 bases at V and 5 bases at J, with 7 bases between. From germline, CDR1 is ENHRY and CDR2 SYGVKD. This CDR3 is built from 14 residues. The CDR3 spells CAISEEMNNSPLHF. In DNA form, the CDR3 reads TGTGCCATCAGTGAGGAGATGAATAATTCACCCCTCCACTTT.

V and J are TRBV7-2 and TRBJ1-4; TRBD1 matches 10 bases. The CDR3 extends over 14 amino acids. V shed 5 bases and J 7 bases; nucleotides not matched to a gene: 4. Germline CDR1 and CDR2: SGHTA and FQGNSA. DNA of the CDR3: TGTGCCAGCAGCATCGGGACAGGGGTTGAAAAACTGTTTTTT. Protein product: CASSIGTGVEKLFF.

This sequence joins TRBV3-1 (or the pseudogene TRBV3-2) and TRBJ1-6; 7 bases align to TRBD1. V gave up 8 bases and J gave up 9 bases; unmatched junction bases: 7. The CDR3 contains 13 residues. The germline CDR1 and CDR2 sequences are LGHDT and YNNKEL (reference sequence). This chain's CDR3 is CASGPTGVSPLHF. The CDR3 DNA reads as TGTGCCAGCGGGCCTACAGGGGTTTCACCCCTCCACTTT.

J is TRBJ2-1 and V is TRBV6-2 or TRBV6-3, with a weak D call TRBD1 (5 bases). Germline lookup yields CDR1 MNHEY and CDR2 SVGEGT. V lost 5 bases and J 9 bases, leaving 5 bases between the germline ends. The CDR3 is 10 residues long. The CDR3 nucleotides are TGTGCCAGCAGTAGGGGTGAGCAGTTCTTC. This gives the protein CASSRGEQFF.

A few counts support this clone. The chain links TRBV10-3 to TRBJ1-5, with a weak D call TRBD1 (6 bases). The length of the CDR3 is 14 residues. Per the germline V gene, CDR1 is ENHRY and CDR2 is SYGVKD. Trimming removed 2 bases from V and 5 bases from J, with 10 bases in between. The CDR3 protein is CAISEEDRYQPQHF. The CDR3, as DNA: TGTGCCATCAGTGAGGAAGACAGGTATCAGCCCCAGCATTTT.

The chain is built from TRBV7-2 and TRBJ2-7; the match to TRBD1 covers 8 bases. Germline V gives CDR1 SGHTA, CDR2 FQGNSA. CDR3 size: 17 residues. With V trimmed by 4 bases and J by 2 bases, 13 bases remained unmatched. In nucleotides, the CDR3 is TGTGCCAGCAGCTCCCCCCCACCGGGACAGGTAACCTACGAGCAGTACTTC. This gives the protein CASSSPPPGQVTYEQYF.

The CDR3 DNA reads TGTGCCAGCAGCCAAGATCTTCAGGGAGATACGCAGTATTTT. This translates into CASSQDLQGDTQYF. The chain combines TRBV3-1 (or the pseudogene TRBV3-2) with TRBJ2-3; D might be TRBD1 (5 bases). Per germline, CDR1 LGHDT and CDR2 YNNKEL (reference sequence). The germline V and J ends were trimmed by 0 bases and 5 bases, with 9 bases remaining between them. The CDR3 is 14 amino acids.

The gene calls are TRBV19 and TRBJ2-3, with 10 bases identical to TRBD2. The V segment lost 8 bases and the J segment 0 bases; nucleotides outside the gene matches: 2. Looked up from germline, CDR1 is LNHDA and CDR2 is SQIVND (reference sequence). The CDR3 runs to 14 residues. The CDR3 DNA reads TGTGCCAGTTCACTAGCGGGAAGCACAGATACGCAGTATTTT. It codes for CASSLAGSTDTQYF.

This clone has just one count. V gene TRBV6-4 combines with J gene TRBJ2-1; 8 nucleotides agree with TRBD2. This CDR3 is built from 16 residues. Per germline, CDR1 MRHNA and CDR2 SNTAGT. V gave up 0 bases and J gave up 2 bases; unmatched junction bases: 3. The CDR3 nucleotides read TGTGCCAGCAGTGACTCTACTAGCGGCCCCTACAATGAGCAGTTCTTC. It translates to CASSDSTSGPYNEQFF.

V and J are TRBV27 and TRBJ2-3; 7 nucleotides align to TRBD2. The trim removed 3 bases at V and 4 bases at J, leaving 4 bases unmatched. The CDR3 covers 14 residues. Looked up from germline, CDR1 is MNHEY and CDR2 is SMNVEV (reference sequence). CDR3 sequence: CASSLGGFADTQYF. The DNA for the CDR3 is TGTGCCAGCAGTTTGGGAGGGTTTGCAGATACGCAGTATTTT.